The clone carrying this T cell receptor beta chain was seen ten or more times. Its matching antigen is unknown. As CD8+CD4-CCR7+CD45RA+ cells, naive CD8 T cells were sorted. The source of the sample is a study of molecular identifiers for immune sequencing clone quantification. CDR1 is LGHNA, CDR2 YSLEER, per germline. The CDR3 totals 15 residues. V shed 5 bases and J shed 2 bases, with 16 bases lying between them. In TCRdb, the PCR reads were re-called with MiXCR into one record per CDR3 protein. The sample contains around 470,000 distinct CDR3 sequences, about a fifth of which appear only once. Whole-study findings and limits: Jurkat TCR RNA spiked in from one cell (amid about 980,000 naive cells) was reportedly detectable.

The clonotype was recovered from a human donor in good health. Some libraries in this study had Jurkat cell RNA spiked in. V gene TRBV4-3 combines with J gene TRBJ2-7; D is unresolved. Sequenced sample: naive CD8+ T cells from blood, with Jurkat cell RNA spiked in. This sample's subset: FACS-sorted CD8+CD4-CCR7+CD45RA+ naive T cells. The CDR3 nucleotides read TGCGCCAGCAGCTTAACGGACGCCGAGACCTACGAGCAGTACTTC. This sequence encodes CASSLTDAETYEQYF.